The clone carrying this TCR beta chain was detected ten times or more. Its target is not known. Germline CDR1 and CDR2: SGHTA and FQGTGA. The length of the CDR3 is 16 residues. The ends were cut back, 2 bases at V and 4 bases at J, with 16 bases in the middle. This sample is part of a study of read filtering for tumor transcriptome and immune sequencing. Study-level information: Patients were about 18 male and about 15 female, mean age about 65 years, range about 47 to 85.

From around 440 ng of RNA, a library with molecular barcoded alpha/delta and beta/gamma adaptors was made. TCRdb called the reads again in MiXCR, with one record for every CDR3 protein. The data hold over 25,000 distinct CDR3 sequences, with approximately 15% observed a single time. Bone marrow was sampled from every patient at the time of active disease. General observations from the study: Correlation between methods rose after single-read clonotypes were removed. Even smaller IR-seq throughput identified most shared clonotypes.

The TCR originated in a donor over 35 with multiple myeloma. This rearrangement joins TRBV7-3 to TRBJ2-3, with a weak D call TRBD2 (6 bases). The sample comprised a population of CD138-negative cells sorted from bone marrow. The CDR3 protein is CASSLGSGGGADTQYF. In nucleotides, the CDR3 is TGTGCCAGCAGCTTAGGTAGCGGAGGCGGGGCAGATACGCAGTATTTT.